This T cell receptor beta chain was documented in a study of blood T cell repertoires in COVID-19. Whole-study context: Spain, Italy and the United States supplied samples that represented acute and convalescent COVID-19. PBMCs, B-cell-depleted T cells, or T cells provided the cDNA or gDNA that made up the material.

Authors' data handling: Scientists estimated how many nucleated cells there were by amplifying reference gene primers. TCRdb's copy holds only in-frame clones and misses some; the assay was immunoSEQ multiplex PCR. That table is the source of V, J and clone size, and D and trimming were worked out from the DNA. The sample has some 86,000 clones, over 80% seen once; the top ten hold 25% to 40%. Germline assignment: CDR1 MNHEY and CDR2 SVGAGI. V was clipped by 6 bases and J by 12 bases; unmatched bases: 6. The CDR3 length is 12 residues. Sequencing input: peripheral blood. This TCR was recovered from a woman older than 75 with active or convalescent COVID-19. The V and J genes are TRBV6-5 and TRBJ2-1; 9 bases align to TRBD2. The CDR3 nucleotides read TGTGCCAGCAGCGACGGACTAGCGCGGCAGTTCTTC. This sequence encodes CASSDGLARQFF.